The clone carrying this TCR beta chain occurred a few times. The antigen is undetermined. The data were taken from a study of identifying expanded T cells in peripheral blood. Study-level findings and limits: Variance in clone template counts between approximately two-week samples significantly increased with total template count across all healthy donors.

The method was immunoSEQ multiplex PCR; TCRdb's version includes in-frame clones alone and lacks a portion of them. The sample has 85,000 to 90,000 clones; about 86% are singletons. The V end lost 5 bases, the J end lost 3 bases, and 13 bases lay between the germline ends. CDR3 length equals 14 residues. Germline CDR1 SGHTA, CDR2 FQGTGA. Input material: blood. This chain uses TRBV7-3 with TRBJ1-1, with unresolved D. This receptor was obtained from a person aged 18 to 69 in good health. CDR3 sequence reads: CASSARLGDTEAFF. CDR3 DNA: TGTGCCAGCAGCGCCCGACTTGGGGACACTGAAGCTTTCTTT. The full variable domain, its missing parts supplied by reference TRBV7-3 and TRBJ1-1, is GAGVSQTPSNKVTEKGKYVELRCDPISGHTALYWYRQSLGQGPEFLIYFQGTGAADDSGLPNDRFFAVRPEGSVSTLKIQRTERGDSAVYLCASSARLGDTEAFFGQGTRLTVV.